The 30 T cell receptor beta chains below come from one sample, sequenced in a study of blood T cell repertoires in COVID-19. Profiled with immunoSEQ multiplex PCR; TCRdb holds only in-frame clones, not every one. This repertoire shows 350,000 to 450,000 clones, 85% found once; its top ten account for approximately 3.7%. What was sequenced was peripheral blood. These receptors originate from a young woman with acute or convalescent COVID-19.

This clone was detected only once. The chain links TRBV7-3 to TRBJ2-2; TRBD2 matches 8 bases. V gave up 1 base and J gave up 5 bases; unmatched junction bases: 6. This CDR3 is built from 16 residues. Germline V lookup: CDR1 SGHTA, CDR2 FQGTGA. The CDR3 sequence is CASSLMSGLETGELFF. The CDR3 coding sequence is TGTGCCAGCAGCTTAATGTCGGGACTAGAAACCGGGGAGCTGTTTTTT. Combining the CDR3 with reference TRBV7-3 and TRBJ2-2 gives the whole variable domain GAGVSQTPSNKVTEKGKYVELRCDPISGHTALYWYRQSLGQGPEFLIYFQGTGAADDSGLPNDRFFAVRPEGSVSTLKIQRTERGDSAVYLCASSLMSGLETGELFFGEGSRLTVL.

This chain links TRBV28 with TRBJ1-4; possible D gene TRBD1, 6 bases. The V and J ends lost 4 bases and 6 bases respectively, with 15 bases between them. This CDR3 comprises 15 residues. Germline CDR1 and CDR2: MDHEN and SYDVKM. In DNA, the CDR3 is TGTGCCAGCAGTTCAACAGGGATGGGGGATGAAAAACTGTTTTTT. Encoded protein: CASSSTGMGDEKLFF.

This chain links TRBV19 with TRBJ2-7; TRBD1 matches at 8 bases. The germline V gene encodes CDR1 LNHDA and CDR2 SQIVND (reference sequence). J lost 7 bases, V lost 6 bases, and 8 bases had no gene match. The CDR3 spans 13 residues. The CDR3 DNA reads TGTGCCAGTAGCCTAGACAGGGGCGGGGAGCAGTACTTC. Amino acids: CASSLDRGGEQYF.

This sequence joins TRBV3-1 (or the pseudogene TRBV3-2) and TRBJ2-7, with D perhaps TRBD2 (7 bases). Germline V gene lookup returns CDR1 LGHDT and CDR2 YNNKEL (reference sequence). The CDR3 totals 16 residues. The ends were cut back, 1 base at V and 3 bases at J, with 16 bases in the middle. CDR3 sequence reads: CASSQGGRESHYEQYF. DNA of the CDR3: TGTGCCAGCAGCCAAGGGGGGCGGGAGTCACACTACGAGCAGTACTTC.

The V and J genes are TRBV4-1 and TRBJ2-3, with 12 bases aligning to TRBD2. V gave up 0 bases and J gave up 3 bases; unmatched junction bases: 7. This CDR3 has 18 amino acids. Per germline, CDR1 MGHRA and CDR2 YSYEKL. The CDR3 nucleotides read TGCGCCAGCAGCCAAGAAGTAGGTACTAGCGGGGGGACAGATACGCAGTATTTT. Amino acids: CASSQEVGTSGGTDTQYF.

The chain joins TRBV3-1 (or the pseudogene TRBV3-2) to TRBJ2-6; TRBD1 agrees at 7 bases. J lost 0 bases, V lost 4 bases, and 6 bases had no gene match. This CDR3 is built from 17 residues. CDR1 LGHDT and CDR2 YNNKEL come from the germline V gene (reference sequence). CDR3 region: CASSLLQGISGANVLTF. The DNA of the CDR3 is TGTGCCAGCAGCCTCCTACAGGGGATCTCTGGGGCCAACGTCCTGACTTTC.

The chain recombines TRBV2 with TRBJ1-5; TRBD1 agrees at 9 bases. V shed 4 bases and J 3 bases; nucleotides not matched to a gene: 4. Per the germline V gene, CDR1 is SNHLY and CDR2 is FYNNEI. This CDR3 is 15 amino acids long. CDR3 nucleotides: TGTGCCAGCAGTGTTGACAGGGGGAACAATCAGCCCCAGCATTTT. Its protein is CASSVDRGNNQPQHF.

CDR3 sequence: CASSQDTDRMDEQYF. CDR3 sequence (DNA): TGTGCCAGCAGCCAAGATACGGACAGGATGGACGAGCAGTACTTC. This rearrangement joins TRBV14 to TRBJ2-7; 7 bases align to TRBD1. V was clipped by 0 bases and J by 5 bases; unmatched bases: 7. CDR3 size: 15 residues. The V gene's germline CDR1 is SGHDN and CDR2 FVKESK.

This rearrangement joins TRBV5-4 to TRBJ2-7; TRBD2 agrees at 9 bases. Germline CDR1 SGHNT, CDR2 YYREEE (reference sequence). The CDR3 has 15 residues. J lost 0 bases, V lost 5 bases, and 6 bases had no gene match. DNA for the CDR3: TGTGCCAGCAGTGCTATAGCGGGGGCCTCCTACGAGCAGTACTTC. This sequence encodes CASSAIAGASYEQYF.

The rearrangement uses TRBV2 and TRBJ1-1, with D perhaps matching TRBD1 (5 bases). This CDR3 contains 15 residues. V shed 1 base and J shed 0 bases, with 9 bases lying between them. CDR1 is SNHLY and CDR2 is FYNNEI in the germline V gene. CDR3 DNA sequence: TGTGCCAGCAGTGAAGAAGGAGGGGTGAACACTGAAGCTTTCTTT. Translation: CASSEEGGVNTEAFF.

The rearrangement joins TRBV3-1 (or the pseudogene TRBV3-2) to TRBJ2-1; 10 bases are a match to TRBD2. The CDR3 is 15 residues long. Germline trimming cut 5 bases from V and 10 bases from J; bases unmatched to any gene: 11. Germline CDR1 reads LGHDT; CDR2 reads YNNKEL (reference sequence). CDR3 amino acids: CASSSRASGSGEQFF. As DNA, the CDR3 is TGTGCCAGCAGCTCACGGGCTAGCGGGAGTGGGGAGCAGTTCTTC.

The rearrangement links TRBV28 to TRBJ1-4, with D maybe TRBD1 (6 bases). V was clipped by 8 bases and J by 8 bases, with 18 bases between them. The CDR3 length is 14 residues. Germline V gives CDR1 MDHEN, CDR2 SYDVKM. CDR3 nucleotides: TGTGCCAGCGGGATCTACAGGGTGGGGGAAAAACTGTTTTTT. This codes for CASGIYRVGEKLFF.

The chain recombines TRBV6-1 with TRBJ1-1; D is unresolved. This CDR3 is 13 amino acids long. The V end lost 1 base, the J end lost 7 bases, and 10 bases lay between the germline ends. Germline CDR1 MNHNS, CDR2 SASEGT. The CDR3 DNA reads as TGTGCCAGCAGTGAAGAGGGAGATTATGAAGCTTTCTTT. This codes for CASSEEGDYEAFF.

CDR3 loop: CASSVGEEPSYEQYF. In DNA form, the CDR3 reads TGTGCCAGCAGCGTAGGGGAGGAACCTTCCTACGAGCAGTACTTC. The chain employs TRBV9 and TRBJ2-7; a possible D gene is TRBD2 (6 bases). V shed 0 bases and J shed 1 base, with 11 bases lying between them. The CDR3 loop spans 15 amino acids. CDR1 SGDLS and CDR2 YYNGEE come from the germline V gene.

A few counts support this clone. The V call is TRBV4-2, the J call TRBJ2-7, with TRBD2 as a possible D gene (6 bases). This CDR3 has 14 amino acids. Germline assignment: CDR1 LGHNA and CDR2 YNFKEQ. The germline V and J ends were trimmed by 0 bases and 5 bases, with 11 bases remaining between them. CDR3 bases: TGTGCCAGCAGCCAAGATACCCCGGGGGACGAGCAGTACTTC. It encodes CASSQDTPGDEQYF.

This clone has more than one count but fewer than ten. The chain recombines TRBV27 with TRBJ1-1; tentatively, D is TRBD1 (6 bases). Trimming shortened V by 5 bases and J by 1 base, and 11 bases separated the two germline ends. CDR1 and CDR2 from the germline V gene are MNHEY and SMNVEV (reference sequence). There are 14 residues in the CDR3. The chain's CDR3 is CASSPLTGNTEAFF. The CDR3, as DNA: TGTGCCAGCAGTCCCCTGACAGGGAACACTGAAGCTTTCTTT.

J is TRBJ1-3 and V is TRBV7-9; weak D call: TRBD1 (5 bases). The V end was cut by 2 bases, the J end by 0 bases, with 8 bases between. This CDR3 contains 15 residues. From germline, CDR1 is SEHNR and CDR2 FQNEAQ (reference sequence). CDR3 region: CASSLMDISGNTIYF. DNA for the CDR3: TGTGCCAGCAGCTTAATGGACATCTCTGGAAACACCATATATTTT.

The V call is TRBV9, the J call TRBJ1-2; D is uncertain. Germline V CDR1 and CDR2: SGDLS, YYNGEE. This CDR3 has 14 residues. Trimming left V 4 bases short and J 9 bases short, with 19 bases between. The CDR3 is CASSFPDVGGSYTF. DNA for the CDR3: TGTGCCAGCAGCTTCCCTGACGTTGGCGGAAGCTACACCTTC.

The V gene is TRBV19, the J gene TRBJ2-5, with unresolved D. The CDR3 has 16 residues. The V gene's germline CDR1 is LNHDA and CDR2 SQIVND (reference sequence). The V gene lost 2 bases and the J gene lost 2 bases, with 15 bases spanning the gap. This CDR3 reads CASSIRPLRVQETQYF. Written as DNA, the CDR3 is TGTGCCAGTAGTATACGCCCTCTGCGTGTACAAGAGACCCAGTACTTC.

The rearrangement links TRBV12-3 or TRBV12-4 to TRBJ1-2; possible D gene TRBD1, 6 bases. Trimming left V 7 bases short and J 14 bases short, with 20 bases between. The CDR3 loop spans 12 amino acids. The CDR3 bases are TGTGCCAGCAAAGTCAGGGGCGAGAGCATTACCTTC. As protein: CASKVRGESITF.

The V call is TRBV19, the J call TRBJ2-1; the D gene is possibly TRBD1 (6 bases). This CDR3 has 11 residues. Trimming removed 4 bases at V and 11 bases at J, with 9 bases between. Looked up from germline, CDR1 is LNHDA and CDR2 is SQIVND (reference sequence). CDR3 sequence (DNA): TGTGCCAGTAGTAACAGGGCCAAGCAGTTCTTC. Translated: CASSNRAKQFF.

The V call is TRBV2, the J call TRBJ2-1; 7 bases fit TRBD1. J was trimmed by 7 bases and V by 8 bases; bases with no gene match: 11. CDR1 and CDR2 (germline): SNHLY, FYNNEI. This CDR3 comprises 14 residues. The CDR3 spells CASGRDSSWNEQFF. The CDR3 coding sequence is TGTGCCAGCGGCCGGGACAGCAGCTGGAATGAGCAGTTCTTC.

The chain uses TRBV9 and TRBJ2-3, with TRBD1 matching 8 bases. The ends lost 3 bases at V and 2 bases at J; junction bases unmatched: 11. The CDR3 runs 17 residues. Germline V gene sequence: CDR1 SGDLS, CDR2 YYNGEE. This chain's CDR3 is CASSAAAGTGSTDTQYF. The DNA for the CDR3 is TGTGCCAGCAGCGCAGCAGCCGGGACAGGCTCCACAGATACGCAGTATTTT.

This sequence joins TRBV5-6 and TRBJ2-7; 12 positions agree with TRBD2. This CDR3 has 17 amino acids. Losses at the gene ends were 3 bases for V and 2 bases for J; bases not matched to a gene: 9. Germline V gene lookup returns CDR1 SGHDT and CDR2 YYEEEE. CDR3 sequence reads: CASSSLAGTSGPYEQYF. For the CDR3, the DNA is TGTGCCAGCAGCTCACTGGCCGGGACTAGCGGGCCCTACGAGCAGTACTTC.

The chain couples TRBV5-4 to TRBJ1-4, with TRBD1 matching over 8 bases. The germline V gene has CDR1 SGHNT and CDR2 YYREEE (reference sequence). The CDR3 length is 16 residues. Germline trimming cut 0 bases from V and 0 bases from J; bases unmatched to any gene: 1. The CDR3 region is CASSLGTGPTNEKLFF. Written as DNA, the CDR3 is TGTGCCAGCAGCTTGGGGACAGGGCCAACTAATGAAAAACTGTTTTTT.

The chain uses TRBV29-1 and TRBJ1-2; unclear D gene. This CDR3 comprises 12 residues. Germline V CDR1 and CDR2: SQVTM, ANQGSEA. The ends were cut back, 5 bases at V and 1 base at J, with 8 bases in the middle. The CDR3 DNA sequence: TGCAGCGTTAAGGAGGTTAACTATGGCTACACCTTC. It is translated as CSVKEVNYGYTF.

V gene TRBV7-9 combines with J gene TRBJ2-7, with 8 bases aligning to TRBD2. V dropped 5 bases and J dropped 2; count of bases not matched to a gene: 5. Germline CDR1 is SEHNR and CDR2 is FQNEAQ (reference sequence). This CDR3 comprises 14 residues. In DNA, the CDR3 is TGTGCCAGCAGCAGACGGGGGGGAACCTACGAGCAGTACTTC. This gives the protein CASSRRGGTYEQYF.

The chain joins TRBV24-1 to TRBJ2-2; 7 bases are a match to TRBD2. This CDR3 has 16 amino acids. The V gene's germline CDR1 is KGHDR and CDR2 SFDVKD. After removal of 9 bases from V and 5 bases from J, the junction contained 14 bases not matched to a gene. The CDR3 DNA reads TGTGCCACCGCAGAGGCTGGCGGGAGAAGAACCGGGGAGCTGTTTTTT. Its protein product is CATAEAGGRRTGELFF.

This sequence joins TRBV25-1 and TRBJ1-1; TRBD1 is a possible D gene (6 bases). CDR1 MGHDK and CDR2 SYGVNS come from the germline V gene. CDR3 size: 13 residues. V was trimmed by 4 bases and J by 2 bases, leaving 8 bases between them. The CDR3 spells CASSVGANTEAFF. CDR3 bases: TGTGCCAGCAGTGTGGGGGCAAACACTGAAGCTTTCTTT.

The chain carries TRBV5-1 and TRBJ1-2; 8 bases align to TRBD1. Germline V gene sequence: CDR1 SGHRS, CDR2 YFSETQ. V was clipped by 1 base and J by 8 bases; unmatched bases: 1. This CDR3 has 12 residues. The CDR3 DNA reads TGCGCCAGCAGCTTGCCAGGGGGCGGCTACACCTTC. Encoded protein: CASSLPGGGYTF.